This TCR beta chain was identified in a study of T cell changes during pregnancy in multiple sclerosis. The method was immunoSEQ multiplex PCR; TCRdb's version includes in-frame clones alone and lacks a portion of them. Of tens of thousands of clones listed, 92% were seen once; the top ten hold 1.4%. V lost 5 bases and J 4 bases, leaving 8 bases between the germline ends. CDR1 and CDR2 from the germline V gene are MGHRA and YSYEKL. The CDR3 has 13 residues. The material was peripheral blood, obtained before pregnancy. This chain links TRBV4-1 with TRBJ1-4; D gene unclear. The receptor was isolated from a female donor with multiple sclerosis, enrolled in a pregnancy study. The CDR3 protein is CASSSVFNEKLFF. As DNA, the CDR3 is TGCGCCAGCAGCTCGGTTTTTAATGAAAAACTGTTTTTT.